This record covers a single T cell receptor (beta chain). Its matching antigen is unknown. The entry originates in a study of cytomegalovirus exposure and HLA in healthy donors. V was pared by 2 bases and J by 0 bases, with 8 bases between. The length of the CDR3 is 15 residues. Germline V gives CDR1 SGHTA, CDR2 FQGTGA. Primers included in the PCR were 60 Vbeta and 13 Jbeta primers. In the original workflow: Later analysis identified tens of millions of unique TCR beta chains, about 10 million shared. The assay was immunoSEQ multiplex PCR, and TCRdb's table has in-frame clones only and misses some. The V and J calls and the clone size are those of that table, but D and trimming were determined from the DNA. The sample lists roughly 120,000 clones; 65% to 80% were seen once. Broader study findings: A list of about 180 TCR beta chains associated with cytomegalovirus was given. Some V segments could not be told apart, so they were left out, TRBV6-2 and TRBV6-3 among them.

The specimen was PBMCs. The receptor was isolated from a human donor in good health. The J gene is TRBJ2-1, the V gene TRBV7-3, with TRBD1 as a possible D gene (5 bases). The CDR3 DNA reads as TGTGCCAGCAGCTTAGGGCAGGGCTCCTACAATGAGCAGTTCTTC. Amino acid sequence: CASSLGQGSYNEQFF.